This TCR beta chain was profiled in a study of blood T cell repertoires in COVID-19. Authors' data handling: Estimation of nucleated cell counts relied on the amplification of reference gene primers. Here immunoSEQ multiplex PCR was the method, and the copy in TCRdb shows in-frame clones only, minus some. V and J calls and clone size follow that table, whereas D and trimming were derived from the DNA. Altogether 250,000 to 300,000 clones are present, approximately 91% being singletons, with the ten largest covering more than 1%. The specimen was PBMCs or T cells enriched from blood (not recorded which). This TCR derives from a human donor in a cohort exposed to, infected with or recovered from COVID-19 (not recorded which). The donor label of this sample is uncertain.

CDR3 in DNA: TGTGCCAGCAGCTTAGGACTTTCTGGAAACACCATATATTTT. Protein product: CASSLGLSGNTIYF. This sequence joins TRBV7-3 and TRBJ1-3; D not certain. The CDR3 runs to 14 residues. V lost 2 bases, J lost 1 base, and 6 bases lay in between. Looked up from germline, CDR1 is SGHTA and CDR2 is FQGTGA.